The TCR beta chain described here comes from a study of Ad26.COV2.S vaccination and SARS-CoV-2 variants. Study-level information: By the intramuscular route, Ad26.COV2.S was given once, or twice 56 days apart.

Clones were sequenced by immunoSEQ multiplex PCR, and TCRdb holds only the in-frame ones, with some missing. The sample consists of approximately 480,000 clones, about 83% of them appearing once. Treatment described: around 19 received Ad26.COV2.S at low or high dose, single or two shots; about 5 received placebo; per-sample allocation not given. Day 63 following the first vaccine or placebo injection was when the samples were taken. Cohort 1b enrolled adults aged 18-55 years in Boston. The CDR3 runs to 17 residues. V was cut by 4 bases and J by 0 bases, with 18 bases left in between. From germline, CDR1 is MGHRA and CDR2 YSYEKL.

This chain links TRBV4-1 with TRBJ1-2; D not certain. This material consisted of peripheral blood, taken in a trial of Ad26.COV2.S vaccine versus placebo. The TCR originated in a person between 18 and 65 years old who received the Ad26.COV2.S COVID-19 vaccine or a placebo. CDR3 region: CASSPAAGPPSNYGYTF. For the CDR3, the DNA is TGCGCCAGCAGCCCTGCCGCCGGACCGCCCTCTAACTATGGCTACACCTTC.